The entry below describes one T cell receptor beta chain. The data belong to a study of T-cell memory formation after mild COVID-19. V was pared by 5 bases and J by 7 bases, with 9 bases between. The CDR3 covers 11 residues. Germline loops: CDR1 SEHNR, CDR2 FQNEAQ (reference sequence). TCRdb fed the 5' RACE reads into MiXCR, producing one record per CDR3 protein. The data contain some 410,000 distinct CDR3 sequences, around a quarter of them singletons. The source material was PBMCs or a T cell subset sorted from them (not recorded which). The chain has TRBV7-9 and TRBJ2-7, with no clear D. The source is an adult woman who had mild COVID-19 (a few samples of this study predate the infection). Cell type and time point are not known. The CDR3 nucleotides are TGTGCCAGCAGCGCGTCGTGGGAGCAGTACTTC. It is translated as CASSASWEQYF.